This T cell receptor beta chain was sequenced in a study of CD8 T cells in Susac syndrome. Study-level results: Individuals included in the TCR sequencing and HLA analysis were acknowledged by the study to be relatively few in number.

CDR3 length: 14 amino acids. CDR1 and CDR2 from the germline V gene are LGHDT and YNNKEL (reference sequence). Trimming took off 5 bases at V and 6 bases at J, with 17 bases between the two ends. Notes on this clonotype: Its antigen is as yet unknown.

TEMRA cells were FACS-enriched, while CD8+ and CD4+ T cells were negatively isolated. Random hexamers served to reverse transcribe roughly 0.45 to 1 ug RNA. Amplification of TCR beta CDR3 was carried out by immunoSEQ multiplex PCR, which covered 54 Vbeta and 13 Jbeta segments. Each CDR3 protein gets one entry after TCRdb re-called the immunoSEQ multiplex PCR reads with MiXCR. Among 250,000 or so distinct CDR3 sequences listed, around 93% were seen once. The V call is TRBV3-1, the J call TRBJ2-7; a possible D gene is TRBD1 (5 bases). This receptor was taken from a human donor with multiple sclerosis. What was sequenced was CD4+ T cells from PBMCs. The chain's CDR3 is CASSSTVYQGEQYF. The CDR3 nucleotides read TGTGCCAGCAGCTCCACAGTCTACCAGGGCGAGCAGTACTTC.